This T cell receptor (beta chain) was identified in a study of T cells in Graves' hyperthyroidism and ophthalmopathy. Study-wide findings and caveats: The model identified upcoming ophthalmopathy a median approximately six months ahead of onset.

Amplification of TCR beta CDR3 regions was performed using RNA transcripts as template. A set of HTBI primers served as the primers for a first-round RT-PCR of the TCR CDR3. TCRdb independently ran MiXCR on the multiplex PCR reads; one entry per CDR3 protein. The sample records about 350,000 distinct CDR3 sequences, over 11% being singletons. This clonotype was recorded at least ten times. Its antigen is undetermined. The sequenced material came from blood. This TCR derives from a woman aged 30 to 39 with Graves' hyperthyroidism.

The DNA of the CDR3 is TGTGCCAGCGGGACTAGCGGGAACTCCTACGAGCAGTACTTC. Encoded protein: CASGTSGNSYEQYF. The chain recombines TRBV12-3 or TRBV12-4 with TRBJ2-7, with TRBD2 identical over 13 bases. The junction had 1 base not matched to a gene; V was cut back by 8 bases and J by 0 bases. This CDR3 has 14 residues.